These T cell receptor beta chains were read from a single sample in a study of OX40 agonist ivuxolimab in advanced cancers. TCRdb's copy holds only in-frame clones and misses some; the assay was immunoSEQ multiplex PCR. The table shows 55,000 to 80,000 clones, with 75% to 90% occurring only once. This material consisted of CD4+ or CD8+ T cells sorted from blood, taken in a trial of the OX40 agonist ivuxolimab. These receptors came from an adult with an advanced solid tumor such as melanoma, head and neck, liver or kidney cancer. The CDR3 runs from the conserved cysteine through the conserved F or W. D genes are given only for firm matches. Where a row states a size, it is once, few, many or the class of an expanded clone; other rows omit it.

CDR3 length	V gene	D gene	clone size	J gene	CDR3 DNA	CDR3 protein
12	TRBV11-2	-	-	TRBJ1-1	TGTGCCAGCAGCCCACGGGAGACTGAAGCTTTCTTT	CASSPRETEAFF
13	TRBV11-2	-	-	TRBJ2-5	TGTGCCAGCAGCTTCGGGTCCCGCGAGACCCAGTACTTC	CASSFGSRETQYF
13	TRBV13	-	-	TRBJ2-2	TGTGCCAGCAGCTGGTCGGGGAGCGGGGAGCTGTTTTTT	CASSWSGSGELFF
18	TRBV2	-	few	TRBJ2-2	TGTGCCAGCAGTGACACCCCAGCGAGCATGGGGAACACCGGGGAGCTGTTTTTT	CASSDTPASMGNTGELFF
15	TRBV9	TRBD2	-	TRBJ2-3	TGTGCCAGCAGCGTAGCTAGCGGGGGGACAGATACGCAGTATTTT	CASSVASGGTDTQYF
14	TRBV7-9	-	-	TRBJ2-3	TGTGCCAGCAAGCTATTCGGGACGACAGATACGCAGTATTTT	CASKLFGTTDTQYF
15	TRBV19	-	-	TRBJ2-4	TGTGCCAGTAGTCCGGGACACATAGCCAAAAACATTCAGTACTTC	CASSPGHIAKNIQYF
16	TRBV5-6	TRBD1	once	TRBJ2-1	TGTGCCAGCAGCTTGGATGGACAGGGACACAACAATGAGCAGTTCTTC	CASSLDGQGHNNEQFF
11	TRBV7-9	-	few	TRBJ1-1	TGTGCCAGCAGCTTACGGAAAGAGGCTTTCTTT	CASSLRKEAFF
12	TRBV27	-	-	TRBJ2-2	TGTGCCAGCAGTTCCTACACCGGGGAGCTGTTTTTT	CASSSYTGELFF
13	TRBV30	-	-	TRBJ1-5	TGTGCCTGGAGCGTGTGGGGGGATCAGCCCCAGCATTTT	CAWSVWGDQPQHF
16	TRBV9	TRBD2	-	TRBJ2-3	TGTGCCAGCAGCCCCCGAGCGGGACTCCGCACAGATACGCAGTATTTT	CASSPRAGLRTDTQYF
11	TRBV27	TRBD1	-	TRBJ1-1	TGTGCCAGCAGTGGACAGGGTGAAGCTTTCTTT	CASSGQGEAFF
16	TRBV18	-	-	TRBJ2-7	TGTGCCAGCTCACCACCGTACAGGACCTCCTCCTACGAGCAGTACTTC	CASSPPYRTSSYEQYF
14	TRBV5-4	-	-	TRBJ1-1	TGTGCCAGCAGCTTGTTCGGACCAATAGCTTTGGCTTTCTTT	CASSLFGPIALAFF
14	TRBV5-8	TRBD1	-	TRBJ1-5	TGTGCCAGCAGCGTGAACAGGGGGCGTCAGCCCCAGCATTTT	CASSVNRGRQPQHF
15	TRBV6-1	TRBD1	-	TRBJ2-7	TGTGCCAGCGAAAGGGGGACAGGGACCATCTACGAGCAGTACTTC	CASERGTGTIYEQYF
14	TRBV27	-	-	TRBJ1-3	TGTGCCAGCAGTCCGGCGGGGACTGGAAACACCATATATTTT	CASSPAGTGNTIYF
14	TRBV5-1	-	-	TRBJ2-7	TGCGCCAGCAGCTTAGAGGTCTTTGCCTACGAGCAGTACTTC	CASSLEVFAYEQYF
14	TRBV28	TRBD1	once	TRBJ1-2	TGTGCCAGCAGCTCCGGGACAGGCGTCTATGGCTACACCTTC	CASSSGTGVYGYTF